This T cell receptor (beta chain) was recovered during a study of T cells after yellow fever vaccination. The CDR3 totals 15 residues. V lost 2 bases to trimming and J lost 7 bases; unmatched junction nucleotides: 7. Germline-derived CDR1 and CDR2 are DFQATT and SNEGSKA (reference sequence). As TCR cDNA was made by 5'RACE template switching, a universal primer site and UMIs were added. TCRdb independently ran MiXCR on the 5' RACE reads; one entry per CDR3 protein. The sample comprises 250,000 or so distinct CDR3 sequences, approximately 3.6% of which are singletons, and around 20% rests with the top ten. This clonotype has a count of ten or more.

The sequencing used PBMCs, collected 15 days after the yellow fever booster vaccination. The clonotype originates from a man between 18 and 35 years old who received the YFV17D yellow fever vaccine. The chain carries TRBV20-1 and TRBJ2-2, with 10 bases lining up with TRBD2. Written as DNA, the CDR3 is TGCAGTGCTAGATCCCCTAGCGGGGGCGGCGGGGAGCTGTTTTTT. Its protein product is CSARSPSGGGGELFF.